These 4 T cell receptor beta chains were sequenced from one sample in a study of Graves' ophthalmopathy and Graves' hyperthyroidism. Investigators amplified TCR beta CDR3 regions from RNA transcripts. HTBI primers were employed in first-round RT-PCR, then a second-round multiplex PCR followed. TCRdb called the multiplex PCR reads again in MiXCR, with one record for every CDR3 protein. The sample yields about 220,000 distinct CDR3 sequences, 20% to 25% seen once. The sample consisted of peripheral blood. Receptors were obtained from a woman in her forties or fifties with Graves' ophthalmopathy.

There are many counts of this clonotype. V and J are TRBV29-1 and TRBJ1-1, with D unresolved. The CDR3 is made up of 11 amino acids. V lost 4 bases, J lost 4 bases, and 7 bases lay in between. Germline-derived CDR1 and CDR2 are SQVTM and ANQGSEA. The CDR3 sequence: CSVVIATEAFF. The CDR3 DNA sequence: TGCAGCGTTGTTATCGCCACTGAAGCTTTCTTT.

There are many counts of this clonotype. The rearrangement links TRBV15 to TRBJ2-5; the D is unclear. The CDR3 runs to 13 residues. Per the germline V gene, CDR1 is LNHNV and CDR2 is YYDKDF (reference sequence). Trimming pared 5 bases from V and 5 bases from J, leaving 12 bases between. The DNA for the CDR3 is TGTGCCACCAGCCCAGGAGTACTGGAGACCCAGTACTTC. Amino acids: CATSPGVLETQYF. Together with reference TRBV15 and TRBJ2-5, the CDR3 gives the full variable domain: DAMVIQNPRYQVTQFGKPVTLSCSQTLNHNVMYWYQQKSSQAPKLLFHYYDKDFNNEADTPDNFQSRRPNTSFCFLDIRSPGLGDTAMYLCATSPGVLETQYFGPGTRLLVL.

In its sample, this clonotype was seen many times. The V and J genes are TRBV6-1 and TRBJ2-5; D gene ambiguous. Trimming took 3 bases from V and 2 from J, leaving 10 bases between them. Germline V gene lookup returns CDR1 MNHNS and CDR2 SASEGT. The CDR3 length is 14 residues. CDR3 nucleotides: TGTGCCAGCAGTGAGGTAGTACAGCAAGAGACCCAGTACTTC. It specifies CASSEVVQQETQYF.

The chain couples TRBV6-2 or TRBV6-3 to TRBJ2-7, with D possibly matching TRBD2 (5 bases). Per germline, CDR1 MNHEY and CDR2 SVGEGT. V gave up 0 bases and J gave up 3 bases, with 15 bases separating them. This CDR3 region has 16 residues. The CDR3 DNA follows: TGTGCCAGCAGTTACTCGCGGGCGAATCCGGGCTACGAGCAGTACTTC. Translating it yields CASSYSRANPGYEQYF.